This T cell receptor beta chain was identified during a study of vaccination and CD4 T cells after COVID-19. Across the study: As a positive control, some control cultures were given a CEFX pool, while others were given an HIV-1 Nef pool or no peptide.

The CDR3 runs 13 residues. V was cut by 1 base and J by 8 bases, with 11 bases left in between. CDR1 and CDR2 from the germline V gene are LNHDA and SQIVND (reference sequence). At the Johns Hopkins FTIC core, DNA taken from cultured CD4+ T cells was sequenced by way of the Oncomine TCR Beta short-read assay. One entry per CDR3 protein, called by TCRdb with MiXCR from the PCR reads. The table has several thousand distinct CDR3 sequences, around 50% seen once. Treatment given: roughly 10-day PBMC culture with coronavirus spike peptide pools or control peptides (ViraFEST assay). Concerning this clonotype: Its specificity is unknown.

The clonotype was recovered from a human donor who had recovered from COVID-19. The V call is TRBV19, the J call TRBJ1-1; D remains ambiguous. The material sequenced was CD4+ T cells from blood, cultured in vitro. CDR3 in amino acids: CASSIVPRNEAFF. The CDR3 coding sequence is TGTGCCAGTAGTATAGTCCCACGGAACGAAGCTTTCTTT. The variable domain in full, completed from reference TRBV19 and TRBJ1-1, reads DGGITQSPKYLFRKEGQNVTLSCEQNLNHDAMYWYRQDPGQGLRLIYYSQIVNDFQKGDIAEGYSVSREKKESFPLTVTSAQKNPTAFYLCASSIVPRNEAFFGQGTRLTVV.